This T cell receptor beta chain was recorded in a study of cytomegalovirus exposure and HLA in healthy donors. General study points: Highly shared variants forming one cluster were likely a sequencing artifact. Per published accounts, TCR beta sequences correctly predicted the HLA-A and HLA-B alleles of most subjects. HLA alleles showed associations with some 17,000 TCR beta sequences in a later analysis, at a 0.05 false discovery rate. Some TCR beta chains (roughly 160 of them) were listed as cytomegalovirus-associated.

Remarks on this clone: Its antigen remains unknown.

The CDR3 sequence is 16 residues long. V was pared by 6 bases and J by 8 bases, with 11 bases of the junction left unmatched. The germline V gene has CDR1 ENHRY and CDR2 SYGVKD. This PCR relied on a set of 60 Vbeta primers and 13 Jbeta primers. Libraries were prepared by immunoSEQ multiplex PCR; TCRdb keeps only in-frame clonotypes and omits some of them. The data show some 180,000 clones, around 77% seen once. The chain recombines TRBV10-3 with TRBJ2-1, with TRBD2 identical over 12 bases. The clonotype was recovered from a young woman in good health and CMV-seronegative. Sequenced: PBMCs. This CDR3 is CAIRGLAGTPGDEQFF. The CDR3 nucleotides are TGTGCCATCAGAGGACTAGCGGGGACCCCTGGGGATGAGCAGTTCTTC.